This section outlines one T cell receptor beta chain sequence together with its context. In germline, CDR1 is SGHRS, CDR2 YFSETQ. This CDR3 is 15 amino acids long. Trimming left V 6 bases short and J 4 bases short, with 19 bases between. The source of the sample is a study of radiotherapy plus CTLA-4 blockade in lung cancer. Clones were read by immunoSEQ multiplex PCR, and TCRdb kept only the in-frame ones, dropping some. Of 110,000 or so clones in the sample, roughly 80% were seen once. The gene calls are TRBV5-1 and TRBJ2-5; tentatively, D is TRBD2 (5 bases). The sample in question was peripheral blood, obtained from a patient treated with radiotherapy plus ipilimumab. This clonotype was obtained from a human donor with non-small cell lung cancer who had a partial response to radiotherapy plus ipilimumab. The CDR3 DNA reads TGCGCCAGCACCGTCGGGTGGGGAGAGGGAGAGACCCAGTACTTC. This translates into CASTVGWGEGETQYF.